Listed here is a single T cell receptor beta chain. This specimen belongs to a study of blood T cell repertoires in COVID-19. Looking at the study overall: Sample material is recorded as cDNA or gDNA derived from T cells, B-cell-depleted T cells, or PBMCs.

Clones were read by immunoSEQ multiplex PCR, and TCRdb kept only the in-frame ones, dropping some. The table shows more than 200,000 clones, with almost 90% occurring only once. The V gene end was trimmed by 4 bases and the J gene end by 5 bases; junction bases not matched to a gene: 7. CDR3 length equals 14 residues. The germline gives CDR1 MNHEY, CDR2 SVGAGI. The sequence was collected from a woman between 55 and 75 years old with acute or convalescent COVID-19. This sequence joins TRBV6-5 and TRBJ1-2, with TRBD1 matching 7 bases. Sequencing was carried out using peripheral blood. The CDR3 DNA reads TGTGCCAGCAGTTTGGACAGGAATCTTTATGGCTACACCTTC. It codes for CASSLDRNLYGYTF.